This T cell receptor beta chain was identified during a study of blood T cell repertoires in COVID-19. Everyone who took part was roughly 18 to 89 years old, and they came from about two dozen US areas. Donors in Cohort 3 counted as recovered after two negative PCRs, clearance, or symptom resolution. The method was immunoSEQ multiplex PCR; TCRdb's version includes in-frame clones alone and lacks a portion of them. Among about 480,000 clones listed, 70% to 90% were seen once. The sequence came from a woman aged 40 to 55 who had recovered from COVID-19. The specimen was PBMCs or T cells enriched from blood (not recorded which).

CDR3 residues: CASSLAGQGSSYGYTF. Here the CDR3 DNA reads TGTGCCAGCTCACTTGCGGGACAGGGGAGTTCTTATGGCTACACCTTC. The chain joins TRBV18 to TRBJ1-2; 10 bases map to TRBD1. The CDR3 is 16 amino acids. The V gene end was trimmed by 4 bases and the J gene end by 5 bases; junction bases not matched to a gene: 10. Per germline, CDR1 KGHSH and CDR2 LQKENI. The full variable domain, completed using reference TRBV18 and TRBJ1-2, is NAGVMQNPRHLVRRRGQEARLRCSPMKGHSHVYWYRQLPEEGLKFMVYLQKENIIDESGMPKERFSAEFPKEGPSILRIQQVVRGDSAAYFCASSLAGQGSSYGYTFGSGTRLTVV.